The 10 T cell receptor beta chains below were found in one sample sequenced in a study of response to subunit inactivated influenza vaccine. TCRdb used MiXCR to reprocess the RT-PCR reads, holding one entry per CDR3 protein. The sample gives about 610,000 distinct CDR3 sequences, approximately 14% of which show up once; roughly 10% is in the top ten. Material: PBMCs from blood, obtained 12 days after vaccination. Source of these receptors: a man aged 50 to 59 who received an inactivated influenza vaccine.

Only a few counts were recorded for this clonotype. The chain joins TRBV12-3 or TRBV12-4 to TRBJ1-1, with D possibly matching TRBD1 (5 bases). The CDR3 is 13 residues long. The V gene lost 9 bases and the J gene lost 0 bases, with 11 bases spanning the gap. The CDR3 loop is CASTIGVNTEAFF. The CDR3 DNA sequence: TGTGCCAGTACAATAGGGGTGAACACTGAAGCTTTCTTT.

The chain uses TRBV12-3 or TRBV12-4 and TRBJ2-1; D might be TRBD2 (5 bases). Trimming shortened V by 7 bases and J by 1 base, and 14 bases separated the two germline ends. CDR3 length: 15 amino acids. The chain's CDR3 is CASTAGGRSYNEQFF. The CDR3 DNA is TGTGCCAGCACCGCAGGAGGAAGGTCCTACAATGAGCAGTTCTTC.

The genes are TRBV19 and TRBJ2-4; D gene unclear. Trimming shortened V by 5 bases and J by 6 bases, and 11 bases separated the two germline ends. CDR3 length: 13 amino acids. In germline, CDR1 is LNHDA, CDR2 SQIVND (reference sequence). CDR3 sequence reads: CASSRDHLNIQYF. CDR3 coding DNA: TGTGCCAGTAGTCGCGACCACCTAAACATTCAGTACTTC.

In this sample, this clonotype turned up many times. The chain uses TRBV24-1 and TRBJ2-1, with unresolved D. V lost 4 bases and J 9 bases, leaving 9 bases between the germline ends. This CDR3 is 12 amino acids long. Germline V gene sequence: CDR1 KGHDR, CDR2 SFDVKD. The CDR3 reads CATSELGSEQFF. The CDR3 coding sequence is TGTGCCACCAGTGAATTGGGAAGTGAGCAGTTCTTC.

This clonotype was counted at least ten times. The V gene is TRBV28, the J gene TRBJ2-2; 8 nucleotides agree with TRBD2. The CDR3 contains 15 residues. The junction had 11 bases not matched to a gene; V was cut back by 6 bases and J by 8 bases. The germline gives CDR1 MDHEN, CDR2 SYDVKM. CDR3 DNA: TGTGCCAGCAGCTCTCGGGGGGGCAAAAGAGGGGAGCTGTTTTTT. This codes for CASSSRGGKRGELFF.

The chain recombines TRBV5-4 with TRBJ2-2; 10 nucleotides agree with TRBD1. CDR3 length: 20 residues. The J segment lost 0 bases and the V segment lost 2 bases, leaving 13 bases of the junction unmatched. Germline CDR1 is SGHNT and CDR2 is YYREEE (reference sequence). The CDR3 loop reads CASSFRSGQGSISNTGELFF. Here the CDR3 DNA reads TGTGCCAGCAGCTTCCGTTCGGGACAGGGGTCCATCTCGAACACCGGGGAGCTGTTTTTT.

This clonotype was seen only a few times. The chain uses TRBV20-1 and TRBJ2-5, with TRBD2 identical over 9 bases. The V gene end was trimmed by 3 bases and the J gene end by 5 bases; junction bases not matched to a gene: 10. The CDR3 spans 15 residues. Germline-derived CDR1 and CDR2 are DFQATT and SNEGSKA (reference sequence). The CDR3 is CSARRLAGSWETQYF. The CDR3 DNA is TGCAGTGCTAGGAGGCTAGCGGGGTCATGGGAGACCCAGTACTTC.

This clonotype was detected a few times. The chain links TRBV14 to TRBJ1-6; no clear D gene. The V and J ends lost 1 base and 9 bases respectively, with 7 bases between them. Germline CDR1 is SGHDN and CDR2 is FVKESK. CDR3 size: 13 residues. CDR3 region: CASSQAGSSPLHF. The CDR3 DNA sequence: TGTGCCAGCAGCCAAGCGGGGAGTTCACCCCTCCACTTT.

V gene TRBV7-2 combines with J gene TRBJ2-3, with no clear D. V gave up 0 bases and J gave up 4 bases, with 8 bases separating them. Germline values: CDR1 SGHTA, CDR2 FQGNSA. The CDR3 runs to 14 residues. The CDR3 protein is CASSLAWAPDTQYF. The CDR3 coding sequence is TGTGCCAGCAGCTTAGCGTGGGCCCCAGATACGCAGTATTTT.

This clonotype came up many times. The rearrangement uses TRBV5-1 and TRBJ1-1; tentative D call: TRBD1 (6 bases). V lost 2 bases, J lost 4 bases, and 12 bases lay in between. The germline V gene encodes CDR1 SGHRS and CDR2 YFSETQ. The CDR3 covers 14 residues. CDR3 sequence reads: CASSFLEGGTEAFF. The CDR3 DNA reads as TGCGCCAGCAGCTTTTTGGAAGGGGGCACTGAAGCTTTCTTT.